These T cell receptor beta chains were read from a single sample in a study of blood T cells in healthy people across ages. TCRdb itself ran the 5' RACE reads through MiXCR, one entry per CDR3 protein. This table holds about 1.6 million distinct CDR3 sequences, roughly 30% found once. The sequenced sample was blood. Receptors were obtained from a woman in her twenties or thirties in good health. The CDR3 runs from the conserved cysteine through the conserved F or W. D genes are given only for firm matches. Clone size, where shown, is once, few, many, or a class for clones that have expanded.

d_call: NA; clone_size: few; j_call: TRBJ1-2; v_call: TRBV20-1; cdr3_nt: TGCAGTGCTAGAGATGAGGGACATCTCGGGGGCTACACCTTC; cdr3_aa: CSARDEGHLGGYTF
d_call: NA; clone_size: few; j_call: TRBJ1-1; v_call: TRBV29-1; cdr3_nt: TGCAGCGTAGTCCCGGGGGGCGCAGCTGAAGCTTTCTTT; cdr3_aa: CSVVPGGAAEAFF
d_call: NA; clone_size: once; j_call: TRBJ2-2; v_call: TRBV11-2; cdr3_nt: TGTGCCAGCACCCACCCGGGTTATGGGGAGCTGTTTTTT; cdr3_aa: CASTHPGYGELFF
d_call: TRBD2; clone_size: NA; j_call: TRBJ2-1; v_call: TRBV2; cdr3_nt: TGTGCCACTACATCGTCTAGCGGCTCCTACAATGAGCAGTTCTTC; cdr3_aa: CATTSSSGSYNEQFF
d_call: TRBD2; clone_size: NA; j_call: TRBJ2-1; v_call: TRBV4-1; cdr3_nt: TGCGCCAGCAGCCATAGCGGGGGGGAAGATGAGCAGTTCTTC; cdr3_aa: CASSHSGGEDEQFF
d_call: NA; clone_size: NA; j_call: TRBJ2-7; v_call: TRBV7-2; cdr3_nt: TGTGCCAGCAGCCTATCTGGCGGGGTCTCCTACGAGCAGTACTTC; cdr3_aa: CASSLSGGVSYEQYF
d_call: NA; clone_size: few; j_call: TRBJ1-2; v_call: TRBV7-9; cdr3_nt: TGTGCCAGCAGCTTTTCCGGGACAACAATCGGCTATGGTTACACCTTC; cdr3_aa: CASSFSGTTIGYGYTF
d_call: TRBD1; clone_size: few; j_call: TRBJ2-7; v_call: TRBV12-3/TRBV12-4; cdr3_nt: TGTGCCAGCAGTCCCAGTGAAAGGGGGCACCCCTACGAGCAGTACTTC; cdr3_aa: CASSPSERGHPYEQYF
d_call: NA; clone_size: few; j_call: TRBJ2-1; v_call: TRBV6-6; cdr3_nt: TGTGCCAGCAGACTGCAGGGTATCGATGAGCAGTTCTTC; cdr3_aa: CASRLQGIDEQFF
d_call: TRBD2; clone_size: few; j_call: TRBJ2-1; v_call: TRBV4-1; cdr3_nt: TGCGCCAGCAGCCAAGATCTTCCGGGACTAGCGGGAGTCCGCGTAGGGTCGCAGGAGCAGTTCTTC; cdr3_aa: CASSQDLPGLAGVRVGSQEQFF
d_call: TRBD1; clone_size: few; j_call: TRBJ2-7; v_call: TRBV10-3; cdr3_nt: TGTGCCATCAGTGGGTCCGGGGGACAGGGTAATCACGAGCAGTACTTC; cdr3_aa: CAISGSGGQGNHEQYF
d_call: TRBD2; clone_size: NA; j_call: TRBJ2-5; v_call: TRBV9; cdr3_nt: TGTGCCAGCAGCGTAGGGCGACTAGCGGGGGACCAAGAGACCCAGTACTTC; cdr3_aa: CASSVGRLAGDQETQYF
d_call: NA; clone_size: few; j_call: TRBJ2-7; v_call: TRBV7-9; cdr3_nt: TGTGCCGTCAGACCTATTCCTTACGAGCAGTACTTC; cdr3_aa: CAVRPIPYEQYF
d_call: TRBD1; clone_size: NA; j_call: TRBJ2-7; v_call: TRBV20-1; cdr3_nt: TGCAGTGCTAGGGCTTTAGGGACAGAACGCTACGAGCAGTACTTC; cdr3_aa: CSARALGTERYEQYF
d_call: NA; clone_size: many; j_call: TRBJ2-1; v_call: TRBV9; cdr3_nt: TGTGCCAGCAGCGTCGGACCCATGGGAATAACTAATGAGCAGTTCTTC; cdr3_aa: CASSVGPMGITNEQFF
d_call: TRBD1; clone_size: NA; j_call: TRBJ2-7; v_call: TRBV7-9; cdr3_nt: TGTGCCAGCAGCCCCCCGACAGGGGGCCTGGACGAGCAGTACTTC; cdr3_aa: CASSPPTGGLDEQYF
d_call: TRBD1; clone_size: many; j_call: TRBJ2-7; v_call: TRBV5-1; cdr3_nt: TGCGCCAGCTTCCCGTCGACAGGGATGAAGACCTACGAGCAGTACTTC; cdr3_aa: CASFPSTGMKTYEQYF
d_call: NA; clone_size: NA; j_call: TRBJ2-3; v_call: TRBV11-3; cdr3_nt: TGTGCCAGCAGCCGACGCGAGGTGGGGGCCCCAGATACGCAGTATTTT; cdr3_aa: CASSRREVGAPDTQYF
d_call: TRBD1; clone_size: NA; j_call: TRBJ1-2; v_call: TRBV13; cdr3_nt: TGTGCCAGCAGCCCGGACAGGGGGGCTGGGTCTTTTGGCCACACCTTC; cdr3_aa: CASSPDRGAGSFGHTF
d_call: NA; clone_size: NA; j_call: TRBJ1-2; v_call: TRBV27; cdr3_nt: TGTGCCAGCAGTTTAATAGGGGACTATGGCTACACCTTC; cdr3_aa: CASSLIGDYGYTF
d_call: NA; clone_size: NA; j_call: TRBJ2-7; v_call: TRBV28; cdr3_nt: TGTGCCAGCAGGGGGGGACAGCTTATCTCCTACGAGCAGTACTTC; cdr3_aa: CASRGGQLISYEQYF
d_call: TRBD1; clone_size: few; j_call: TRBJ1-2; v_call: TRBV12-3/TRBV12-4; cdr3_nt: TGTGCCAGCAACAAAGGGGGGACAGGGGTCCACTATGGCTACACCTTC; cdr3_aa: CASNKGGTGVHYGYTF
d_call: NA; clone_size: many; j_call: TRBJ1-1; v_call: TRBV3-1; cdr3_nt: TGTGCCAGCAGCCAATTATCTGAAGCTTTCTTT; cdr3_aa: CASSQLSEAFF
d_call: NA; clone_size: NA; j_call: TRBJ2-1; v_call: TRBV29-1; cdr3_nt: TGCAGCGGAGTCCGGTCAAACAATGAGCAGTTCTTC; cdr3_aa: CSGVRSNNEQFF
d_call: NA; clone_size: once; j_call: TRBJ2-1; v_call: TRBV6-1; cdr3_nt: TGTGCCAGCATCCCTAGAGGGGCCTCTAAGAGGTCCTACAATGAGCAGTTCTTC; cdr3_aa: CASIPRGASKRSYNEQFF
d_call: NA; clone_size: NA; j_call: TRBJ1-2; v_call: TRBV30; cdr3_nt: TGTGCCTGGAGTGTACTTCCCGGGGGACCCTCCTTAATCTATGGCTACACCTTC; cdr3_aa: CAWSVLPGGPSLIYGYTF
d_call: TRBD2; clone_size: NA; j_call: TRBJ2-7; v_call: TRBV19; cdr3_nt: TGTGCCAGTGCCCCGACTAGCGGCATCACCTACGAGCAGTACTTC; cdr3_aa: CASAPTSGITYEQYF
d_call: TRBD1; clone_size: NA; j_call: TRBJ2-3; v_call: TRBV12-3/TRBV12-4; cdr3_nt: TGTGCCAGCAGTTCCTCAGGGGGCGTATCGACAGATACGCAGTATTTT; cdr3_aa: CASSSSGGVSTDTQYF
d_call: NA; clone_size: NA; j_call: TRBJ2-7; v_call: TRBV6-1; cdr3_nt: TGTGCCAGCGTAAATTCCTACGAGCAGTACTTC; cdr3_aa: CASVNSYEQYF
d_call: NA; clone_size: few; j_call: TRBJ2-3; v_call: TRBV28; cdr3_nt: TGTGCCAGCAGAAGTGTGTCGGGACTTAGCACAGATACGCAGTATTTT; cdr3_aa: CASRSVSGLSTDTQYF
d_call: NA; clone_size: NA; j_call: TRBJ2-1; v_call: TRBV14; cdr3_nt: TGTGCCAGCAGCCCCTACCTAGGGACCCCCGGCGCCTACAATGAGCAGTTCTTC; cdr3_aa: CASSPYLGTPGAYNEQFF
d_call: NA; clone_size: NA; j_call: TRBJ1-6; v_call: TRBV30; cdr3_nt: TGTGCCTGGAGTGCAGGGGAACCATCACCCCTCCACTTT; cdr3_aa: CAWSAGEPSPLHF
d_call: NA; clone_size: many; j_call: TRBJ1-2; v_call: TRBV29-1; cdr3_nt: TGCAGCGTTGATTCGGTCTATGGCTACACCTTC; cdr3_aa: CSVDSVYGYTF
d_call: NA; clone_size: NA; j_call: TRBJ1-6; v_call: TRBV12-3/TRBV12-4; cdr3_nt: TGTGCCAGCAGTACCCGAGGAGTATTCTATAATTCACCCCTCCACTTT; cdr3_aa: CASSTRGVFYNSPLHF
d_call: NA; clone_size: NA; j_call: TRBJ2-5; v_call: TRBV20-1; cdr3_nt: TGCAGTGCTCTAGCTTCGGCCTCGCAAGAGACCCAGTACTTC; cdr3_aa: CSALASASQETQYF
d_call: NA; clone_size: NA; j_call: TRBJ2-3; v_call: TRBV11-2; cdr3_nt: TGTGCCAGCAGCTTAGTGATTGCGGAGGTGGATACGCAGTATTTT; cdr3_aa: CASSLVIAEVDTQYF
d_call: NA; clone_size: few; j_call: TRBJ2-3; v_call: TRBV5-1; cdr3_nt: TGCGCCAGCAGCTTGGGGGCGGACCTATACACAGATACGCAGTATTTT; cdr3_aa: CASSLGADLYTDTQYF
d_call: NA; clone_size: NA; j_call: TRBJ1-6; v_call: TRBV5-1; cdr3_nt: TGCGCCAGCAGCTTGGGGGCGGCGGTCCGATCACCCCTCCACTTT; cdr3_aa: CASSLGAAVRSPLHF
d_call: TRBD1; clone_size: few; j_call: TRBJ2-2; v_call: TRBV9; cdr3_nt: TGTGCCAGCAGCGTAAGGACAGGGAACACCGGGGAGCTGTTTTTT; cdr3_aa: CASSVRTGNTGELFF
d_call: NA; clone_size: few; j_call: TRBJ2-7; v_call: TRBV5-6; cdr3_nt: TGTGCCAGCAGCGCGACCCGAGGTTACGAGCAGTACTTC; cdr3_aa: CASSATRGYEQYF
d_call: NA; clone_size: NA; j_call: TRBJ2-5; v_call: TRBV7-3; cdr3_nt: TGTGCCAGCAGCCTGGACCCCGGCGGGACCCAGTACTTC; cdr3_aa: CASSLDPGGTQYF
d_call: NA; clone_size: NA; j_call: TRBJ2-7; v_call: TRBV11-2; cdr3_nt: TGTGCCAGCAGCTTCGACTCTTTCTCCTACGAGCAGTACTTC; cdr3_aa: CASSFDSFSYEQYF
d_call: TRBD1; clone_size: once; j_call: TRBJ2-3; v_call: TRBV24-1; cdr3_nt: TGTGCCACCAGTGATTTACAGGGGAAGGATACGCAGTATTTT; cdr3_aa: CATSDLQGKDTQYF
d_call: TRBD1; clone_size: few; j_call: TRBJ2-1; v_call: TRBV20-1; cdr3_nt: TGCAGTGCTGACTGGACAGGGAAGGTCAATGAGCAGTTCTTC; cdr3_aa: CSADWTGKVNEQFF
d_call: NA; clone_size: NA; j_call: TRBJ2-5; v_call: TRBV11-2; cdr3_nt: TGTGCCAGCACTACCTCGGCAGGTGCGGAGACCCAGTACTTC; cdr3_aa: CASTTSAGAETQYF
d_call: NA; clone_size: NA; j_call: TRBJ2-6; v_call: TRBV4-1; cdr3_nt: TGCGCCAGCAGCCAAGAGGACAGTGTTGCTGCTGGGGCCAACGTCCTGACTTTC; cdr3_aa: CASSQEDSVAAGANVLTF
d_call: NA; clone_size: NA; j_call: TRBJ2-1; v_call: TRBV27; cdr3_nt: TGTGCCGGCAGTTTCCGAGGGGCTGAGCAGTTCTTC; cdr3_aa: CAGSFRGAEQFF